The 9 T cell receptor beta chains below were found in one sample sequenced in a study of T cells in Graves' hyperthyroidism and ophthalmopathy. The TCR beta CDR3 regions underwent amplification using RNA transcripts as the source. A set of HTBI primers served as the primers for a first-round RT-PCR of the TCR CDR3. TCRdb passed the multiplex PCR reads through MiXCR, listing each CDR3 protein once. The sample records 500,000 to 600,000 distinct CDR3 sequences, approximately 48% being singletons. The source material was peripheral blood or thyroid tissue (not recorded which). Receptors originate from an adult woman with Graves' disease, either hyperthyroidism or ophthalmopathy (not recorded which).

This clonotype was counted a few times. The DNA of the CDR3 is TGTGCCAGCAGCCACCGCCGGGACAGGAAAAATGAAAAACTGTTTTTT. It is translated as CASSHRRDRKNEKLFF. The genes are TRBV7-9 and TRBJ1-4; 8 positions agree with TRBD1. The CDR3 spans 16 residues. Germline assignment: CDR1 SEHNR and CDR2 FQNEAQ (reference sequence). V gave up 5 bases and J gave up 5 bases; unmatched junction bases: 10.

This clonotype was counted ten times or more. DNA of the CDR3: TGCAGTGCTAGAGGAGGAAGCGGGAGGACTCAAGAGACCCAGTACTTC. Translated: CSARGGSGRTQETQYF. The chain combines TRBV20-1 with TRBJ2-5, with 9 bases identical to TRBD2. Per germline, CDR1 DFQATT and CDR2 SNEGSKA (reference sequence). V lost 1 base and J lost 2; bases outside the gene matches: 8. CDR3 size: 16 residues.

The chain joins TRBV10-2 to TRBJ1-5, with 8 bases fitting TRBD1. J lost 2 bases, V lost 8 bases, and 8 bases had no gene match. This CDR3 has 15 amino acids. The V gene's germline CDR1 is WSHSY and CDR2 SAAADI. CDR3 coding DNA: TGCGCCAGCGCAGACAGGGGACGTGGCAATCAGCCCCAGCATTTT. This sequence encodes CASADRGRGNQPQHF.

This clonotype was seen ten or more times. V gene TRBV6-4 combines with J gene TRBJ2-2; D ambiguous. Per the germline V gene, CDR1 is MRHNA and CDR2 is SNTAGT. V was cut by 5 bases and J by 2 bases, with 9 bases left in between. The CDR3 runs to 14 residues. CDR3 in amino acids: CASSLDHNTGELFF. CDR3 bases: TGTGCCAGCAGTTTAGACCATAACACCGGGGAGCTGTTTTTT.

This sequence joins TRBV7-2 and TRBJ1-5, with TRBD1 as a possible D gene (5 bases). The ends were cut back, 3 bases at V and 7 bases at J, with 10 bases in the middle. Looked up from germline, CDR1 is SGHTA and CDR2 is FQGNSA. The CDR3 contains 13 residues. The CDR3 DNA reads TGTGCCAGCAGCTTTTCAGGGAAGCAGCCCCAGCATTTT. This sequence encodes CASSFSGKQPQHF.

The chain couples TRBV5-4 to TRBJ2-7, with TRBD2 matching over 10 bases. This CDR3 contains 15 residues. The J segment lost 4 bases and the V segment lost 4 bases, leaving 8 bases of the junction unmatched. CDR1 is SGHNT and CDR2 is YYREEE in the germline V gene (reference sequence). CDR3 in amino acids: CASSTPGLANYEQYF. The CDR3 DNA follows: TGTGCCAGCAGCACGCCGGGACTAGCGAATTACGAGCAGTACTTC. Full variable domain (outside the CDR3, taken from reference TRBV5-4 and TRBJ2-7): ETGVTQSPTHLIKTRGQQVTLRCSSQSGHNTVSWYQQALGQGPQFIFQYYREEENGRGNFPPRFSGLQFPNYSSELNVNALELDDSALYLCASSTPGLANYEQYFGPGTRLTVT.

This clonotype showed up many times. The chain is built from TRBV7-2 and TRBJ2-5; perhaps TRBD2 as D (7 bases). The CDR3 runs 14 residues. Trimming stripped 1 base from V and 5 bases from J, with 11 bases between. Germline values: CDR1 SGHTA, CDR2 FQGNSA. The CDR3 protein is CASSLDRGAETQYF. CDR3 sequence (DNA): TGTGCCAGCAGCTTAGATCGGGGGGCGGAGACCCAGTACTTC.

In DNA, the CDR3 is TGCAGTGCTAGAGATGGAGGAGGGACTGAAGCTTTCTTT. This gives the protein CSARDGGGTEAFF. This chain links TRBV20-1 with TRBJ1-1; D gene ambiguous. The CDR3 is 13 residues long. CDR1 and CDR2 from the germline V gene are DFQATT and SNEGSKA (reference sequence). V was trimmed by 0 bases and J by 5 bases, leaving 10 bases between them.

In regard to this clonotype: Compared with germline, one end of the junction differs, possibly owing to a read error. The chain has TRBV10-1 and TRBJ2-5; D not certain. Germline CDR1 reads WNHNN; CDR2 reads SYGVQD (reference sequence). The CDR3 extends over 9 amino acids. The CDR3 DNA reads TGCGCCAGCAGTGAGAACCAGTACTTC. Protein: CASSENQYF.